Presented here are 24 T cell receptor beta chains from one specimen sequenced in a study of T cells in Graves' hyperthyroidism and ophthalmopathy. The investigators amplified TCR beta CDR3 regions from RNA transcripts. When the TCR CDR3 underwent first-round RT-PCR, the HTBI primer set was used. Each CDR3 protein is one row after TCRdb ran MiXCR on the multiplex PCR reads. This sample has fewer than 750,000 distinct CDR3 sequences; 40% to 55% occur once, and the top ten carry around 7.7%. Sequenced material: peripheral blood or thyroid tissue (not recorded which). The source of these receptors is a woman between 18 and 29 years old with Graves' hyperthyroidism.

Comment on this clonotype: At one end, the junction sequence differs from germline, possibly due to a read error. This sequence joins TRBV11-1 and TRBJ2-5, with TRBD1 matching 9 bases. CDR3 length: 17 amino acids. Germline V gives CDR1 SGHAT, CDR2 FQDESV (reference sequence). This CDR3 reads CASSLGMGDRVAETQYF. CDR3 DNA sequence: TGCGCCAGCAGCTTAGGGATGGGGGACAGGGTTGCGGAGACCCAGTACTTC.

This clonotype was observed at least ten times. The V and J genes are TRBV19 and TRBJ2-1; 9 bases agree with TRBD2. The V gene end was trimmed by 3 bases and the J gene end by 4 bases; junction bases not matched to a gene: 4. The V gene's germline CDR1 is LNHDA and CDR2 SQIVND (reference sequence). The CDR3 loop spans 15 amino acids. CDR3 bases: TGTGCCAGTAGTATCGGGCTAGCGGGGTACAATGAGCAGTTCTTC. This sequence encodes CASSIGLAGYNEQFF.

This clonotype was detected ten times or more. The gene calls are TRBV7-9 and TRBJ2-7; D unclear. V gave up 4 bases and J gave up 5 bases, with 15 bases separating them. The germline gives CDR1 SEHNR, CDR2 FQNEAQ (reference sequence). CDR3 length: 14 amino acids. CDR3 amino acids: CASSYRLPRDEQYF. In nucleotides, the CDR3 is TGTGCCAGCAGCTACCGCCTACCACGGGACGAGCAGTACTTC.

This clonotype was picked up a small number of times. The rearrangement joins TRBV7-6 to TRBJ2-7; 11 nucleotides align to TRBD2. Judging by the DNA end, TRBJ2-1 fits better; the J call may be wrong. The CDR3 loop spans 12 amino acids. Per germline, CDR1 SGHVS and CDR2 FNYEAQ. The DNA for the CDR3 is TGTGCCAGCAGTAGCGGGAGGGGTGAGCAGTTCTTC. Translating it yields CASSSGRGEQFF.

The V call is TRBV7-2, the J call TRBJ1-1, with D perhaps matching TRBD1 (5 bases). V was shortened by 1 base and J by 10 bases, with 22 bases between the two germline ends. The CDR3 length is 16 residues. Germline assignment: CDR1 SGHTA and CDR2 FQGNSA. The CDR3 sequence is CASSLGPLAGGVGAFF. In DNA form, the CDR3 reads TGTGCCAGCAGCTTAGGTCCTCTAGCGGGAGGGGTCGGAGCTTTCTTT.

This clonotype was recorded many times. This chain links TRBV24-1 with TRBJ1-2; 8 nucleotides match TRBD1. Trimming cost V 3 bases and J 6 bases; bases outside gene matches: 5. The germline CDR1 and CDR2 sequences are KGHDR and SFDVKD. This CDR3 comprises 14 residues. The CDR3 is CATSDQDRVDGYTF. In DNA form, the CDR3 reads TGTGCCACCAGTGATCAGGACAGGGTGGATGGCTACACCTTC.

This clonotype was seen just once. The V and J genes are TRBV5-1 and TRBJ2-2, with D maybe TRBD1 (8 bases). CDR1 and CDR2 (germline): SGHRS, YFSETQ. This CDR3 is built from 13 residues. Trimming shortened V by 9 bases and J by 2 bases, and 11 bases separated the two germline ends. The CDR3: CANRGGNTGELFF. The CDR3 nucleotides are TGCGCCAACAGGGGGGGAAACACCGGGGAGCTGTTTTTT.

In its sample, this clonotype was seen a few times. V is TRBV7-9 and J is TRBJ2-3; D is perhaps TRBD1 (6 bases). The V and J ends lost 5 bases and 3 bases respectively, with 12 bases between them. The CDR3 consists of 14 residues. Per the germline V gene, CDR1 is SEHNR and CDR2 is FQNEAQ (reference sequence). CDR3 loop: CASSPQGATDTQYF. CDR3 DNA: TGTGCCAGCAGCCCACAGGGTGCGACAGATACGCAGTATTTT.

The gene calls are TRBV27 and TRBJ2-7, with D uncertain. The germline V gene has CDR1 MNHEY and CDR2 SMNVEV (reference sequence). The CDR3 runs 13 residues. Trimming removed 2 bases at V and 5 bases at J, with 10 bases between. CDR3 loop: CASSLRVNHEQYF. In DNA, the CDR3 is TGTGCCAGCAGTTTAAGGGTGAACCACGAGCAGTACTTC.

Concerning this clonotype itself: An end of the junction does not agree with germline; a read error may underlie this. The CDR3 DNA reads as TGTGCTAGCAGTGCGGGAGTGAACAATGAGCAGTTCTTC. Encoded protein: CASSAGVNNEQFF. The rearrangement links TRBV7-7 to TRBJ2-1; 7 nucleotides line up with TRBD2. Germline V CDR1 and CDR2: SSHAT, FNYEAQ (reference sequence). The CDR3 has 13 residues.

As to this clonotype: The germline gene is not matched at one end of the junction; a read error may be the cause. V and J are TRBV6-5 and TRBJ1-2; 10 positions agree with TRBD1. Germline V lookup: CDR1 MNHEY, CDR2 SVGAGI. The CDR3 loop spans 14 amino acids. In DNA, the CDR3 is TGTGCCAACAGTTGGGACAGGGGAGGCTATGGCTACACCTTC. Its translation is CANSWDRGGYGYTF.

The chain couples TRBV2 to TRBJ2-5, with TRBD2 matching over 16 bases. CDR1 is SNHLY and CDR2 is FYNNEI in the germline V gene. V trimming: 5 bases; J trimming: 5 bases; junction bases outside the gene matches: 8. The CDR3 runs 17 residues. The chain's CDR3 is CASSIGTSGRAAETQYF. In DNA form, the CDR3 reads TGTGCCAGCAGTATAGGGACTAGCGGGAGGGCTGCCGAGACCCAGTACTTC.

This clonotype was seen repeatedly, ten times or more. V and J are TRBV19 and TRBJ1-1, with D hard to call. CDR1 is LNHDA, CDR2 SQIVND, per germline (reference sequence). V was shortened by 7 bases and J by 8 bases, with 14 bases between the two germline ends. The CDR3 covers 12 residues. The CDR3 nucleotides are TGTGCCAGTACCCGATCGGGAACCGAAGCTTTCTTT. This codes for CASTRSGTEAFF.

This clonotype was counted at least ten times. This chain joins TRBV24-1 and TRBJ1-2, with TRBD1 matching 12 bases. J lost 6 bases, V lost 5 bases, and 6 bases had no gene match. The CDR3 consists of 15 residues. Germline CDR1 reads KGHDR; CDR2 reads SFDVKD. This CDR3 reads CATSAPGQGADGYTF. The DNA for the CDR3 is TGTGCCACCAGTGCCCCGGGACAGGGGGCAGATGGCTACACCTTC.

The J gene is TRBJ2-2, the V gene TRBV20-1; TRBD1 aligns across 8 bases. The germline gives CDR1 DFQATT, CDR2 SNEGSKA (reference sequence). The CDR3 length is 17 residues. Germline trimming cut 3 bases from V and 2 bases from J; bases unmatched to any gene: 11. The CDR3 coding sequence is TGCAGTGCTAGGTTAGCTGGGACAGGAGCAAACACCGGGGAGCTGTTTTTT. Residues: CSARLAGTGANTGELFF.

In its sample, this clonotype was seen once. One base away lies a much larger clone, so this may be a sequencing read error. V and J are TRBV5-5 and TRBJ1-2; 8 nucleotides align to TRBD1. CDR1 SGHKS and CDR2 YYEKEE come from the germline V gene (reference sequence). The CDR3 spans 16 residues. V gave up 0 bases and J gave up 7 bases; unmatched junction bases: 11. In DNA, the CDR3 is TGTGCCAGCAGCTTGGGCTCAGGGGGCGCCGGTGGTGGCTACACCTTC. This encodes CASSLGSGGAGGGYTF.

J is TRBJ1-5 and V is TRBV29-1; D unresolved. V shed 8 bases and J shed 5 bases, with 13 bases lying between them. The V gene's germline CDR1 is SQVTM and CDR2 ANQGSEA. This CDR3 region has 12 residues. Here the CDR3 reads CSSPDDYQPQHF. The CDR3 coding sequence is TGCAGCAGTCCGGACGATTATCAGCCCCAGCATTTT. The full variable domain, with the rest looked up from reference TRBV29-1 and TRBJ1-5, is SAVISQKPSRDICQRGTSLTIQCQVDSQVTMMFWYRQQPGQSLTLIATANQGSEATYESGFVIDKFPISRPNLTFSTLTVSNMSPEDSSIYLCSSPDDYQPQHFGDGTRLSIL.

The V and J genes are TRBV5-1 and TRBJ2-3; tentative D call: TRBD1 (6 bases). V dropped 0 bases and J dropped 6 bases, with 17 bases sitting between them. Germline CDR1 is SGHRS and CDR2 is YFSETQ. This CDR3 has 16 residues. DNA of the CDR3: TGCGCCAGCAGCTTGGCCGGGACACCAACGGGGGATACGCAGTATTTT. It is translated as CASSLAGTPTGDTQYF.

The V call is TRBV19, the J call TRBJ1-1; 8 nucleotides match TRBD1. Looked up from germline, CDR1 is LNHDA and CDR2 is SQIVND (reference sequence). This CDR3 region has 14 residues. The junction had 11 bases not matched to a gene; V was cut back by 7 bases and J by 7 bases. The CDR3 spells CASTRDRRYNEAFF. The CDR3 DNA reads as TGTGCCAGTACTCGGGACAGGCGCTACAATGAAGCTTTCTTT.

This sequence joins TRBV7-6 and TRBJ2-7; D call uncertain. The CDR3 has 13 residues. Germline V gene sequence: CDR1 SGHVS, CDR2 FNYEAQ. This chain's CDR3 is CARALGVSYEQYF. CDR3 sequence (DNA): TGTGCTAGAGCCCTCGGAGTTAGCTACGAGCAGTACTTC.

This clonotype was recorded at least ten times. This sequence joins TRBV7-2 and TRBJ2-7, with 8 bases that match TRBD2. CDR1 is SGHTA and CDR2 is FQGNSA in the germline V gene. Germline trimming cut 0 bases from V and 5 bases from J; bases unmatched to any gene: 9. This CDR3 has 16 residues. The CDR3 reads CASSLALSGNQDEQYF. As DNA, the CDR3 is TGTGCCAGCAGCTTAGCGCTTAGCGGGAATCAGGACGAGCAGTACTTC. The whole variable domain, remainder taken from reference TRBV7-2 and TRBJ2-7, is GAGVSQSPSNKVTEKGKDVELRCDPISGHTALYWYRQSLGQGLEFLIYFQGNSAPDKSGLPSDRFSAERTGGSVSTLTIQRTQQEDSAVYLCASSLALSGNQDEQYFGPGTRLTVT.

With respect to this clonotype: The CDR3 does not close with the conserved phenylalanine or tryptophan, likely indicating a read error. It is unclear where the CDR3 begins or ends on the DNA, so no DNA is shown, and the CDR3 is as TCRdb lists it. The chain is built from TRBV20-1 and TRBJ2-2; the table names TRBD2, a call not compared with the DNA. With termini counted, the CDR3 has 14 amino acids. Germline CDR1 and CDR2: DFQATT and SNEGSKA (reference sequence). The CDR3: CSARGTSDTGELDL.

This clonotype was seen a few times. The rearrangement joins TRBV27 to TRBJ1-2, with TRBD1 matching 8 bases. Unmatched junction bases numbered 7, after V lost 2 bases and J lost 5 bases. The CDR3 contains 15 residues. In germline, CDR1 is MNHEY, CDR2 SMNVEV (reference sequence). CDR3 sequence (DNA): TGTGCCAGCAGTTTAGGGGGACAGGCCAAATATGGCTACACCTTC. Translated, it gives CASSLGGQAKYGYTF.

With respect to this clonotype: The germline gene is not matched at one end of the junction; a read error may be the cause. The rearrangement joins TRBV2 to TRBJ2-1; D is uncertain. Germline loops: CDR1 SNHLY, CDR2 FYNNEI. The CDR3 runs 11 residues. The DNA of the CDR3 is TGTACCAGCAGTCGGGCGCTTGAGCAGTTCTTC. Translated: CTSSRALEQFF.